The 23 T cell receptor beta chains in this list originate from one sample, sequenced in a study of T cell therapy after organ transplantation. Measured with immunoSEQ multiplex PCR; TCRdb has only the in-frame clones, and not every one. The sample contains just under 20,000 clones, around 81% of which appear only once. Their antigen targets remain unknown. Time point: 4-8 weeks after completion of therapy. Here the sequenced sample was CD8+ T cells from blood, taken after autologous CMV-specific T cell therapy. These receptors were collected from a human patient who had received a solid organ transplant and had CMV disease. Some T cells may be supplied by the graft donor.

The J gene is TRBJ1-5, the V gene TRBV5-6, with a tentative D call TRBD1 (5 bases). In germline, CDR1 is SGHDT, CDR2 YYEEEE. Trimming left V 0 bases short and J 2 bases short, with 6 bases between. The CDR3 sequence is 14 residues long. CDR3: CASSLGGGNQPQHF. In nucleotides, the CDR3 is TGTGCCAGCAGCTTGGGAGGGGGCAATCAGCCCCAGCATTTT.

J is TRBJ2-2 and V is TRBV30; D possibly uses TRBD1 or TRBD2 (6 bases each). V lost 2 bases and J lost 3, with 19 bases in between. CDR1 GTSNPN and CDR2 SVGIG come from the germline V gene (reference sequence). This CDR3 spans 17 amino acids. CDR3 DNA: TGTGCCTGGAGTCAAGTGCCCGGGGGCGGTGACACCGGGGAGCTGTTTTTT. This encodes CAWSQVPGGGDTGELFF.

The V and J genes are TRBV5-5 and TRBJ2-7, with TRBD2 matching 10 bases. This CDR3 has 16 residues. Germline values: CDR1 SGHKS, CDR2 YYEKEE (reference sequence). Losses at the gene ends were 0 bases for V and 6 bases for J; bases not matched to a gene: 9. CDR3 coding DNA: TGTGCCAGCAGCTTGGGACCTAGCGGGAGATCCGTCGAGCAGTACTTC. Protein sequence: CASSLGPSGRSVEQYF.

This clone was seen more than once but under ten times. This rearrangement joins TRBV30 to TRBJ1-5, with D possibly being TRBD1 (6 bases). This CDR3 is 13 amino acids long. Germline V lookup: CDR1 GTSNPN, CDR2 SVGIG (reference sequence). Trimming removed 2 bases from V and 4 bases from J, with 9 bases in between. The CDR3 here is CAWSQGGNQPQHF. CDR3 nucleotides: TGTGCCTGGAGTCAAGGGGGGAATCAGCCCCAGCATTTT.

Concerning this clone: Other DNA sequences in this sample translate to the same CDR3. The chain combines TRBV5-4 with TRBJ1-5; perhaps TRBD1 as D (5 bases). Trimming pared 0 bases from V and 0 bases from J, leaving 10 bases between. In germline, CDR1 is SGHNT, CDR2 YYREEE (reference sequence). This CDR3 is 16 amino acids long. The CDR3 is CASSLGGGYSNQPQHF. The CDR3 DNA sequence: TGTGCCAGCAGCTTGGGTGGGGGGTATAGCAATCAGCCCCAGCATTTT.

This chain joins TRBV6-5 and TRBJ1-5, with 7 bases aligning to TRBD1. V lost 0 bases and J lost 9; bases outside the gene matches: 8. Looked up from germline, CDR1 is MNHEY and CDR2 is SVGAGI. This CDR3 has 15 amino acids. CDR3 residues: CASSYSKGAWAPQHF. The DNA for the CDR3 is TGTGCCAGCAGTTACTCGAAGGGGGCATGGGCGCCCCAGCATTTT.

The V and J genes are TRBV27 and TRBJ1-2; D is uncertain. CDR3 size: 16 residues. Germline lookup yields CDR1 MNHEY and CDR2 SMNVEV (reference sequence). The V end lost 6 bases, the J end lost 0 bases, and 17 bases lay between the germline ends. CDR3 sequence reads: CASSPSAGNANYGYTF. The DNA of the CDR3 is TGTGCCAGCAGCCCCTCTGCCGGAAATGCTAACTATGGCTACACCTTC.

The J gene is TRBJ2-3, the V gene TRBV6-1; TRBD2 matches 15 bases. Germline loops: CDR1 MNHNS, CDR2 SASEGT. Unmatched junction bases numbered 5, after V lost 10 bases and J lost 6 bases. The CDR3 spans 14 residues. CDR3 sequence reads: CATGLAGGGDTQYF. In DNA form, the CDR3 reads TGTGCCACCGGACTAGCGGGGGGGGGTGATACGCAGTATTTT.

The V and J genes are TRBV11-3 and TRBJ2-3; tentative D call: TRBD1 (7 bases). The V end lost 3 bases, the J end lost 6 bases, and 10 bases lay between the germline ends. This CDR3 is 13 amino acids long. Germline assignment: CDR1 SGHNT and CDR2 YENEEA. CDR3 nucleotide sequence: TGTGCCAGCAGCTTTCCAGGGGGGGATACGCAGTATTTT. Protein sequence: CASSFPGGDTQYF.

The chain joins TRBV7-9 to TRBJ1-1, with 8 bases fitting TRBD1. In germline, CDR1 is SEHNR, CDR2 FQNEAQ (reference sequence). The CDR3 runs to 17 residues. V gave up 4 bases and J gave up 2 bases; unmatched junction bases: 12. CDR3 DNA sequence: TGTGCCAGCAGCTGGATTGGACAGGGTCGGTCAAACACTGAAGCTTTCTTT. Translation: CASSWIGQGRSNTEAFF.

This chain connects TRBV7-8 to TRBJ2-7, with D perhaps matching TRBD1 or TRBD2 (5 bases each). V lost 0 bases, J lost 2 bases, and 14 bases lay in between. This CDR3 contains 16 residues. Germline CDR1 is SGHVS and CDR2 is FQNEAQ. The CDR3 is CASSLATAGSTYEQYF. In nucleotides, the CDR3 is TGTGCCAGCAGCTTAGCGACCGCAGGGAGTACCTACGAGCAGTACTTC.

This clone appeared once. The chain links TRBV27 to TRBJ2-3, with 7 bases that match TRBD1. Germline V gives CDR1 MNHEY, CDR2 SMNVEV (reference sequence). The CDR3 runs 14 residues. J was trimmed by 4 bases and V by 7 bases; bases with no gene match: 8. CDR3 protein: CASKPGQPSDTQYF. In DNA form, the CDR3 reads TGTGCCAGCAAACCGGGACAGCCATCAGATACGCAGTATTTT.

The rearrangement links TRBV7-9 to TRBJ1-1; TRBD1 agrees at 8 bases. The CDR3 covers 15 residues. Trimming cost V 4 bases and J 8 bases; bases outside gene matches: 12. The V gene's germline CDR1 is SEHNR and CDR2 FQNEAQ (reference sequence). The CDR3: CASSSPQGDRSEAFF. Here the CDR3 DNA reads TGTGCCAGCAGCTCCCCACAGGGGGATCGTTCCGAAGCTTTCTTT.

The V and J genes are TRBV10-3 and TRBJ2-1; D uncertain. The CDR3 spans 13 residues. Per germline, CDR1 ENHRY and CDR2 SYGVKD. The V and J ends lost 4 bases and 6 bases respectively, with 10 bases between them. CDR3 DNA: TGTGCCATCAGTGGGGCCAATTCCAATGAGCAGTTCTTC. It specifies CAISGANSNEQFF.

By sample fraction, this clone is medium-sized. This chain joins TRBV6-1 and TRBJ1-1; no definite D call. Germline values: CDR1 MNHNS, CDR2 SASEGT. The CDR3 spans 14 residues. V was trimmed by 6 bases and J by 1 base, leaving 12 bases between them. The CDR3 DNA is TGTGCCAGCAGCCCATCCGAGGAGAACACTGAAGCTTTCTTT. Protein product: CASSPSEENTEAFF.

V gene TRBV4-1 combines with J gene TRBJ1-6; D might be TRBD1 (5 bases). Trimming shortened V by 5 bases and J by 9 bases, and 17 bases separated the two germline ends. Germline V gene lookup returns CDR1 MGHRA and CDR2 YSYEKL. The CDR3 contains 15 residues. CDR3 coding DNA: TGCGCCAGCAGCTACGACGGGACGTTCAGTTCACCCCTCCACTTT. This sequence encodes CASSYDGTFSSPLHF.

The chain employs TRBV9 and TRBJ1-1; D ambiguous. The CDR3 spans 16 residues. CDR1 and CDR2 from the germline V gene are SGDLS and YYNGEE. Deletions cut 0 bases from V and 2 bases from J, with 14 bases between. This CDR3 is CASSVGITGSNTEAFF. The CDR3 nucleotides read TGTGCCAGCAGCGTAGGTATCACGGGGTCCAACACTGAAGCTTTCTTT.

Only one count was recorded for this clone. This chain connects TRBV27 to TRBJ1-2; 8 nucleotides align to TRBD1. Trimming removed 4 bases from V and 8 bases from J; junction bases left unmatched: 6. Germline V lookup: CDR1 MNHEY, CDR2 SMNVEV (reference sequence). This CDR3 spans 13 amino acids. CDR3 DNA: TGTGCCAGCAGTTCGCCGACAGGGGAAGGCTACACCTTC. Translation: CASSSPTGEGYTF.

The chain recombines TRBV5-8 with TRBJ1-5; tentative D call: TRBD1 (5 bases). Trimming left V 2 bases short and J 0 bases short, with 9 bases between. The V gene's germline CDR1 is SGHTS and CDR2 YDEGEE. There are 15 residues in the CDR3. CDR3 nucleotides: TGTGCCAGCAGCTTAGGGGACCCTAGCAATCAGCCCCAGCATTTT. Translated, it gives CASSLGDPSNQPQHF.

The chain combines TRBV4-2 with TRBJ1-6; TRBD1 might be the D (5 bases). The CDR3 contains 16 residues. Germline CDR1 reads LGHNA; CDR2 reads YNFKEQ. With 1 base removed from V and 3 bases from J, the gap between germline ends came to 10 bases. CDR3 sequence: CASSQGGSFYNSPLHF. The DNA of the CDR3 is TGTGCCAGCAGCCAAGGGGGGTCATTCTATAATTCACCCCTCCACTTT.

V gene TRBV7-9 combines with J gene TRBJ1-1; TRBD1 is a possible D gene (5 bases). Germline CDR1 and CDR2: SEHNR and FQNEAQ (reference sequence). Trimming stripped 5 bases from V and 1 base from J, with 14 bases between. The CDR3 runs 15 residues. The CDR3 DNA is TGTGCCAGCAGCCCGTCGACAGTGACGAACACTGAAGCTTTCTTT. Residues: CASSPSTVTNTEAFF.

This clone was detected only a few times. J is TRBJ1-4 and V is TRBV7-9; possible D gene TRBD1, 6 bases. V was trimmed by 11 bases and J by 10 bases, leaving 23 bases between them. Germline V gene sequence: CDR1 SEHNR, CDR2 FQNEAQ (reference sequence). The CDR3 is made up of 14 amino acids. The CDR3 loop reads CAGERTVNDGKLFF. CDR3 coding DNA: TGTGCCGGCGAAAGGACAGTTAACGACGGAAAACTGTTTTTT.

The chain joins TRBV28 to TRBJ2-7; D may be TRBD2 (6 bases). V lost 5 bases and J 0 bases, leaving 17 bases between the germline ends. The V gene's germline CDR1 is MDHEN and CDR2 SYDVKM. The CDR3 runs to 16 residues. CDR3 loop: CASSLPREIASYEQYF. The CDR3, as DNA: TGTGCCAGCAGTCTCCCTCGGGAGATCGCCTCCTACGAGCAGTACTTC.